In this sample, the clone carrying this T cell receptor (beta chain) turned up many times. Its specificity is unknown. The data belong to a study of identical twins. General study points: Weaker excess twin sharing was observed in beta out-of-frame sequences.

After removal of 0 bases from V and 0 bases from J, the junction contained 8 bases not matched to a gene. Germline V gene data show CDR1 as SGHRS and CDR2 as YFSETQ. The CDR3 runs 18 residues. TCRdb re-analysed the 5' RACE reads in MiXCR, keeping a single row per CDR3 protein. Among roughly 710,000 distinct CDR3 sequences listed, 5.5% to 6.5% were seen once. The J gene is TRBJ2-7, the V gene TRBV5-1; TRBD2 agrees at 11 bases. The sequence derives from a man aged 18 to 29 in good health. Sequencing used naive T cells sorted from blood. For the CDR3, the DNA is TGCGCCAGCAGCTTGGCCCAGGGACTAGCGGCTAGCTCCTACGAGCAGTACTTC. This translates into CASSLAQGLAASSYEQYF.